This T cell receptor (beta chain) was identified during a study of shared clonotypes between healthy human individuals. The authors loaded 150 to 250 ng DNA, 27,000 or so T cell genomes, into sorted-subset replicate PCRs. Generated by immunoSEQ multiplex PCR, the TCRdb table keeps only in-frame clones and is missing some. The sample has hundreds of thousands of clones, approximately 79% seen once. Germline CDR1 LNHNV, CDR2 YYDKDF (reference sequence). Unmatched junction bases numbered 11, after V lost 0 bases and J lost 14 bases. The CDR3 loop spans 15 amino acids. Sequencing used memory CD4+ T cells sorted from blood. Subset given: CD45RA-negative fraction. This chain joins TRBV15 and TRBJ2-1, with 9 nucleotides matching TRBD2. This TCR came from a woman in her 30s in good health. CDR3 protein: CATSRESIAGELKFF. The CDR3 DNA is TGTGCCACCAGCAGAGAGTCGATAGCGGGGGAGTTAAAGTTCTTC.